This note documents a single T cell receptor (beta chain) sequence. The antigen is not known. This entry comes from a study of T cell repertoires in cytomegalovirus infection. Notes on the study in general: Summed frequency of shared TCR beta families picked out CMV carriers who also had the relevant HLA.

Deletions cut 10 bases from V and 1 base from J, with 13 bases between. Germline CDR1 reads SNHLY; CDR2 reads FYNNEI. This CDR3 is 13 amino acids long. Each CDR3 protein is one row after TCRdb ran MiXCR on the reads. The repertoire holds some 300,000 distinct CDR3 sequences, with 15% to 20% as singletons. The chain links TRBV2 to TRBJ1-1, with TRBD1 as a possible D gene (5 bases). Material: PBMCs. The receptor was isolated from a human donor in good health (CMV status not recorded). Some clones in this sample may be carry-over from other donors' samples. The CDR3 is CATGGFRNTEAFF. The CDR3 bases are TGTGCCACCGGGGGGTTTAGGAACACTGAAGCTTTCTTT.